What follows is one T cell receptor beta chain and its context. The table came from immunoSEQ multiplex PCR; TCRdb's copy has only in-frame clones and leaves some out. The sample carries roughly 46,000 clones, around 95% recorded once. V lost 3 bases to trimming and J lost 0 bases, with 12 bases between them. In germline, CDR1 is KGHSH, CDR2 LQKENI. The CDR3 totals 16 residues. These data come from a study of T cell changes during pregnancy in multiple sclerosis. This receptor was obtained from a female donor with multiple sclerosis, enrolled in a pregnancy study. This sequence joins TRBV18 and TRBJ1-3; D uncertain. Sequences were derived from CD8+ T cells from peripheral blood mononuclear cells, sampled after pregnancy. The CDR3 DNA follows: TGTGCCAGCTCACCCACCCCGGGAGACTCTGGAAACACCATATATTTT. This translates into CASSPTPGDSGNTIYF.